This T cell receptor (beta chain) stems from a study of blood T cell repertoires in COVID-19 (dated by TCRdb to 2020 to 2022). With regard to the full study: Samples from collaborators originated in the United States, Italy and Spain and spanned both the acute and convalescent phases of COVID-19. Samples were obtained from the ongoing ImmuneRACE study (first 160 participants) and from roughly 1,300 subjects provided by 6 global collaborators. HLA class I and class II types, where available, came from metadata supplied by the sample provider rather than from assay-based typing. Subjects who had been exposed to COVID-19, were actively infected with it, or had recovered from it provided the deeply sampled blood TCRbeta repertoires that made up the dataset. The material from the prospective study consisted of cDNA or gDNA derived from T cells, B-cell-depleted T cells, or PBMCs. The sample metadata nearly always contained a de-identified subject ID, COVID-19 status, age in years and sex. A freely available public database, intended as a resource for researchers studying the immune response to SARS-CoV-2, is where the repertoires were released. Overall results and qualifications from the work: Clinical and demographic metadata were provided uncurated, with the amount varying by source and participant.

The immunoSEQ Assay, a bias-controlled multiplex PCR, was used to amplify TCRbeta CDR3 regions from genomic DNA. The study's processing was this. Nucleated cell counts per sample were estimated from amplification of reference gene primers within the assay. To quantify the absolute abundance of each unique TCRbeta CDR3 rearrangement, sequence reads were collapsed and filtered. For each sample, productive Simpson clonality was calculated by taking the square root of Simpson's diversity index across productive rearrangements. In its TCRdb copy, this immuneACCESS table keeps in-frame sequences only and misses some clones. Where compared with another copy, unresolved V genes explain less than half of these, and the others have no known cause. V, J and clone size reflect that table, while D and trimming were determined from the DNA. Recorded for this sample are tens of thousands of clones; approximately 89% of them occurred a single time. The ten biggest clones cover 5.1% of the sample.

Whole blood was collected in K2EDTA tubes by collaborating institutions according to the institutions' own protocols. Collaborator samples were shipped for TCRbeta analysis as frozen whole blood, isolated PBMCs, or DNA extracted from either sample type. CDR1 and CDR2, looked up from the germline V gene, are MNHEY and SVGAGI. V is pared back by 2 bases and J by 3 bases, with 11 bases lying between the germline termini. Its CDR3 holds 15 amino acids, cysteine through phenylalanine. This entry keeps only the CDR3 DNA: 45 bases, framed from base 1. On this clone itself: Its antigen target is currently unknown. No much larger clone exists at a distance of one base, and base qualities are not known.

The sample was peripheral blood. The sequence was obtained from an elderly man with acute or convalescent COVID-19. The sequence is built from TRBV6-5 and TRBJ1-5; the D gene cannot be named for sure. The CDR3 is CASSYLPGTNQPQHF. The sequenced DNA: TGTGCCAGCAGTTACCTTCCAGGTACCAATCAGCCCCAGCATTTT.